The rows below give T cell receptor beta chains drawn from one sample of a study of blood T cell repertoires in COVID-19. Sequencing used immunoSEQ multiplex PCR; TCRdb keeps in-frame clones, though not all of them. Of about 59,000 clones detected, roughly 89% appear once; the ten largest clones hold 8.5% to 10%. Sequenced sample: peripheral blood. The receptors stem from a human donor in a cohort sampled during active COVID-19. The CDR3 runs from the conserved cysteine through the conserved F or W. A D gene is named only where the DNA matches it firmly. Size values are once, few and many counts, or a class for expanded clones, and some rows have none.

TRBV6-5	once	TRBJ1-3	NA	15	CASSYGELAGNTIYF	TGTGCCAGCAGTTACGGGGAACTAGCTGGAAACACCATATATTTT
TRBV19	NA	TRBJ1-6	NA	14	CASSIGQTNSPLHF	TGTGCCAGTAGTATCGGACAGACGAATTCACCCCTCCACTTT
TRBV9	NA	TRBJ2-7	TRBD2	15	CASSVRTSGDDEQYF	TGTGCCAGCAGCGTAAGGACTAGCGGGGACGACGAGCAGTACTTC
TRBV19	NA	TRBJ1-1	NA	15	CASSIGGRLLTEAFF	TGTGCCAGTAGTATAGGGGGCAGGCTCCTCACTGAAGCTTTCTTT
TRBV7-2	NA	TRBJ2-3	NA	14	CASSLAGNTDTQYF	TGTGCCAGCAGCTTAGCGGGCAACACAGATACGCAGTATTTT
TRBV7-3	NA	TRBJ1-1	NA	13	CASEAGVRTEAFF	TGTGCCAGCGAGGCGGGGGTTAGAACTGAAGCTTTCTTT
TRBV6-5	NA	TRBJ2-2	NA	12	CASIRQTGELFF	TGTGCCAGCATCCGACAGACCGGGGAGCTGTTTTTT
TRBV30	NA	TRBJ2-5	TRBD2	15	CAWSTGTSQGETQYF	TGTGCCTGGAGTACCGGGACTAGCCAAGGAGAGACCCAGTACTTC
TRBV18	NA	TRBJ1-2	NA	17	CASSVFLRSEGNYGYTF	TGTGCCAGCTCAGTCTTCCTAAGGAGTGAAGGAAACTATGGCTACACCTTC
TRBV28	NA	TRBJ1-5	NA	13	CASSLWEVQSQHF	TGTGCCAGCAGTTTATGGGAGGTCCAGTCCCAGCATTTT
TRBV13	NA	TRBJ2-7	NA	15	CASSFLFGATYEQYF	TGTGCCAGCAGCTTCCTATTTGGGGCGACCTACGAGCAGTACTTC
TRBV6-2/TRBV6-3	NA	TRBJ1-2	TRBD1	14	CASSYSWDRSGYTF	TGTGCCAGCAGTTACTCCTGGGACAGGAGTGGCTACACCTTC
TRBV19	NA	TRBJ2-3	TRBD2	17	CASSIATLAGATDTQYF	TGTGCCAGTAGTATAGCGACACTAGCGGGAGCAACAGATACGCAGTATTTT
TRBV28	NA	TRBJ2-7	TRBD2	15	CASSLIAGGLYEQYF	TGTGCCAGCAGTTTAATAGCGGGAGGGCTCTACGAGCAGTACTTC